This T cell receptor (beta chain) appears in the sequencing data of a study of cytomegalovirus exposure and HLA in healthy donors. Use of 60 Vbeta and 13 Jbeta primers characterized the PCR. In the authors' methods: Later work found 80 million to 85 million unique TCR beta chains, with 9.5 million to 11 million shared. Some clones are missing from TCRdb's copy, which holds only in-frame ones; the method was immunoSEQ multiplex PCR. V, J and clone size were drawn from that table, and D and trimming were deduced from the DNA. The data contain 100,000 to 150,000 clones, 65% to 85% of them seen just once; the ten biggest clones take up approximately 1.1%. A note on this clone: The antigen is undetermined.

Findings and limits, study-wide: The sole available immune exposure information was CMV serostatus.

Every donor was a healthy person donating bone marrow. The germline V gene has CDR1 LNHDA and CDR2 SQIVND (reference sequence). Deletions cut 8 bases from V and 3 bases from J, with 13 bases between. This CDR3 contains 14 residues. The receptor comes from a boy aged 10-17 years in good health and CMV-seronegative. This chain links TRBV19 with TRBJ1-4, with D possibly matching TRBD1 (5 bases). Sequenced: PBMCs. The CDR3 is CASHMGLSNEKLFF. As DNA, the CDR3 is TGTGCCAGTCATATGGGGCTCTCTAATGAAAAACTGTTTTTT.